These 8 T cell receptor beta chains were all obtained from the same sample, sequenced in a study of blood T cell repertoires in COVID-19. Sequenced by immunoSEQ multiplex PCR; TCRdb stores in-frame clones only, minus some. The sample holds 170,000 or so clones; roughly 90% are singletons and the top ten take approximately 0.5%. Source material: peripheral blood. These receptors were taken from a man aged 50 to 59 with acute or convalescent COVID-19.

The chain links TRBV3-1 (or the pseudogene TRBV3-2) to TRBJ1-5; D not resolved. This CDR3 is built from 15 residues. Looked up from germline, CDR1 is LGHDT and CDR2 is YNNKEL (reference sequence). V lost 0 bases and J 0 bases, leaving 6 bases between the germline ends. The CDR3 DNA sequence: TGTGCCAGCAGCCAAGATTCCGTTAGCAATCAGCCCCAGCATTTT. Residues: CASSQDSVSNQPQHF.

DNA of the CDR3: TGTGCCAGCAGCGTAGGTGGGCAGGGCTCCGGGGAGCTGTTTTTT. This codes for CASSVGGQGSGELFF. The chain combines TRBV9 with TRBJ2-2; a weak D match, TRBD1 (5 bases). The CDR3 is 15 amino acids. Deletions cut 0 bases from V and 6 bases from J, with 12 bases between. The germline CDR1 and CDR2 sequences are SGDLS and YYNGEE. The variable domain in full, with the rest retrieved from reference TRBV9 and TRBJ2-2, is DSGVTQTPKHLITATGQRVTLRCSPRSGDLSVYWYQQSLDQGLQFLIQYYNGEERAKGNILERFSAQQFPDLHSELNLSSLELGDSALYFCASSVGGQGSGELFFGEGSRLTVL.

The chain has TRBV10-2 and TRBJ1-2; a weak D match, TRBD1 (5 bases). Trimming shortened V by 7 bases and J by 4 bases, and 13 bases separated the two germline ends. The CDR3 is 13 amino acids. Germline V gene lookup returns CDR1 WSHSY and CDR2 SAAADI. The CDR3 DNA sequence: TGCGCCAGCACTCCAGGGCGGTCCTATGGCTACACCTTC. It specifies CASTPGRSYGYTF.

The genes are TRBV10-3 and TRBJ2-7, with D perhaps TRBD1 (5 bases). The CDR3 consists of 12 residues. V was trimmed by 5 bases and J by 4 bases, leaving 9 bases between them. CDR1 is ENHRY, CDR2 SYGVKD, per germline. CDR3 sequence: CAISSTDYEQYV. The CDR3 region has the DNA TGTGCCATCAGTTCGACAGATTACGAGCAGTACGTC.

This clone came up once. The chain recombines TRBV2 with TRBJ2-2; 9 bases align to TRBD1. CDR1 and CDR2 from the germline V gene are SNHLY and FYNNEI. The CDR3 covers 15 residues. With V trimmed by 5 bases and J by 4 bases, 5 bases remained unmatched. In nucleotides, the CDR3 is TGTGCCAGCAGTCTACAGGGGGCGGCCACCGGGGAGCTGTTTTTT. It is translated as CASSLQGAATGELFF.

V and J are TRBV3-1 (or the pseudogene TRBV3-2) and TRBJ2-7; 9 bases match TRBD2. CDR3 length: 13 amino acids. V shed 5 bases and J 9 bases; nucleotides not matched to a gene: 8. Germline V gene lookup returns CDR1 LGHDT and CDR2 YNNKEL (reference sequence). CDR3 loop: CASSVAGVVVQYF. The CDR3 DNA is TGTGCCAGCAGCGTAGCGGGAGTGGTGGTGCAGTACTTC.

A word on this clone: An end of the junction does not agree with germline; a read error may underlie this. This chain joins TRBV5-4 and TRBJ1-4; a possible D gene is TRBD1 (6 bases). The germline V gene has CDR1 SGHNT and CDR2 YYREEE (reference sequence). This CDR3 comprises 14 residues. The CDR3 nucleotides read TGTGCCAGCAGCTTCGGGACAACGAATGAAAAACTGTTTTTT. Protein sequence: CASSFGTTNEKLFF.

The CDR3 protein is CASSPGTAPGRQYF. CDR3 nucleotide sequence: TGTGCCAGCAGCCCCGGGACTGCCCCGGGGAGGCAGTATTTT. The rearrangement links TRBV5-4 to TRBJ2-3; tentatively, D is TRBD2 (6 bases). There are 14 residues in the CDR3. Germline V gives CDR1 SGHNT, CDR2 YYREEE (reference sequence). Deletions cut 4 bases from V and 11 bases from J, with 20 bases between.